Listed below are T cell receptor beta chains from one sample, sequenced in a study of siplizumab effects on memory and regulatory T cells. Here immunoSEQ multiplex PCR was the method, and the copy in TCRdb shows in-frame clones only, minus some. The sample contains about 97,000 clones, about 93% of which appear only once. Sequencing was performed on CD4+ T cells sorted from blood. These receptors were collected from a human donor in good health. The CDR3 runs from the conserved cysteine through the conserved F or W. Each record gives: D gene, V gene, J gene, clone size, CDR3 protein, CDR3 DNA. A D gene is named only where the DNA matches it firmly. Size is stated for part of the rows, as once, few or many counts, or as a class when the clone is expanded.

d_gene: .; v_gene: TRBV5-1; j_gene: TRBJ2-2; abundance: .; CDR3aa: CASSLYGSKTGELFF; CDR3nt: TGCGCCAGCAGCTTGTACGGGAGTAAAACCGGGGAGCTGTTTTTT
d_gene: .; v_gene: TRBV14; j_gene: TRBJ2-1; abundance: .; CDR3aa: CASSQLLSRTGIFNEQFF; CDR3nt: TGTGCCAGCAGCCAACTACTTTCCCGTACAGGGATTTTCAATGAGCAGTTCTTC
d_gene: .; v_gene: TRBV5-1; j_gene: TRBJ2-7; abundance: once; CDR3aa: CASSLASDYEQYF; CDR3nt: TGCGCCAGCAGCTTGGCTTCGGACTACGAGCAGTACTTC
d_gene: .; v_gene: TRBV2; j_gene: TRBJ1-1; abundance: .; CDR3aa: CASTLEGGSTEAFF; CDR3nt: TGTGCCAGCACCCTAGAAGGGGGGAGCACTGAAGCTTTCTTT
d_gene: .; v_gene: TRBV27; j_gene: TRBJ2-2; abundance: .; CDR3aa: CASMTVSGRNTGELFF; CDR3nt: TGTGCCAGCATGACCGTGAGCGGAAGGAACACCGGGGAGCTGTTTTTT
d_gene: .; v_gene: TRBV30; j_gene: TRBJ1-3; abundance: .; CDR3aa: CAWSVIRLNSGNTIYF; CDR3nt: TGTGCCTGGAGTGTAATCCGCCTCAACTCCGGAAACACCATATATTTT
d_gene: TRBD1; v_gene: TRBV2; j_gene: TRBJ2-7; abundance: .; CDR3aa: CASRRQGNEQYF; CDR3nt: TGTGCCAGCAGAAGACAGGGGAACGAGCAGTACTTC
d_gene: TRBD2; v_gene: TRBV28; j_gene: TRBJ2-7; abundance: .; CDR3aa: CASSGLAGKSSYEQYF; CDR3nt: TGTGCCAGCAGTGGGCTAGCGGGAAAAAGCTCCTACGAGCAGTACTTC
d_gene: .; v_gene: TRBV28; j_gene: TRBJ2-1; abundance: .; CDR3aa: CASSPPGDGTNEQFF; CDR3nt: TGTGCCAGCAGCCCCCCAGGGGATGGAACCAATGAGCAGTTCTTC
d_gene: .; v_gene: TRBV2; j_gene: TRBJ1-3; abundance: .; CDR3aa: CASKAGAGVGNTIYF; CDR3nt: TGTGCCAGCAAGGCTGGGGCAGGGGTAGGAAACACCATATATTTT
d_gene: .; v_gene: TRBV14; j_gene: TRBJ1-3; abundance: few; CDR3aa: CASSQTSGNTIYF; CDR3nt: TGTGCCAGCAGCCAAACATCTGGAAACACCATATATTTT
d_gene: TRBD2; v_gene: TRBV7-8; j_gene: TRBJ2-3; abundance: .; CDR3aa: CASSLLGLAGDGFTDTQYF; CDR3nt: TGTGCCAGCAGCTTACTAGGACTAGCGGGAGACGGATTTACAGATACGCAGTATTTT
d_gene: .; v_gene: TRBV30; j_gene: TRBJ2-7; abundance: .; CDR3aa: CAWTKRYEQYF; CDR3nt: TGTGCCTGGACGAAGCGGTACGAGCAGTACTTC
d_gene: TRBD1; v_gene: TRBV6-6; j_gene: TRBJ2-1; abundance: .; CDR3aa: CASSDRERMNEQFF; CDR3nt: TGTGCCAGCAGTGACAGGGAACGAATGAATGAGCAGTTCTTC
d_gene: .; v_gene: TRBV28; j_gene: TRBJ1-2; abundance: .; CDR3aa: CASSLYRGKYYGYTF; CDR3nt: TGTGCCAGCAGTTTATATAGGGGAAAATACTATGGCTACACCTTC
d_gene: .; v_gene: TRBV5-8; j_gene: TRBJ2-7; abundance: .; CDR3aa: CASSLGPHRASYEQYF; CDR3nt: TGTGCCAGCAGCCTCGGGCCCCATCGCGCTTCCTACGAGCAGTACTTC
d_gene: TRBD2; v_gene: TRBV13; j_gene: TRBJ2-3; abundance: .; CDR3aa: CASSPLGLAGSDTQYF; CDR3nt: TGTGCCAGCAGCCCCTTGGGACTAGCGGGTTCAGATACGCAGTATTTT
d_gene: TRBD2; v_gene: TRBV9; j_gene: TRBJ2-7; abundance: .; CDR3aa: CASSVMAGGSYEQYF; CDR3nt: TGTGCCAGCAGCGTAATGGCGGGAGGCTCCTACGAGCAGTACTTC
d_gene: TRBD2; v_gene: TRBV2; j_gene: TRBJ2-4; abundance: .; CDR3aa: CASSGTSGIPKNIQYF; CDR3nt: TGTGCCAGCAGTGGAACTAGCGGGATACCCAAAAACATTCAGTACTTC
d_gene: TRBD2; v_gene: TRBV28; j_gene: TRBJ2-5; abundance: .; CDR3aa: CASSYGGDQETQYF; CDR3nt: TGTGCCAGCAGCTACGGGGGGGACCAAGAGACCCAGTACTTC
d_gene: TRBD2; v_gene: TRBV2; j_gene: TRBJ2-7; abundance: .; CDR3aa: CASSSGGSYEQYF; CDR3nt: TGTGCCAGCAGTAGCGGGGGCTCCTACGAGCAGTACTTC
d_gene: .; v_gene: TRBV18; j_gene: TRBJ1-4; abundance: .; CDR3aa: CASSQPTNEKLFF; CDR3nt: TGTGCCAGCTCACAGCCAACTAATGAAAAACTGTTTTTT
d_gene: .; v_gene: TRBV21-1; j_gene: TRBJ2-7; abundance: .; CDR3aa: CASSKEEGIDYEQYF; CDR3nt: TGTGCCAGCAGCAAAGAAGAGGGGATTGACTACGAGCAGTACTTC
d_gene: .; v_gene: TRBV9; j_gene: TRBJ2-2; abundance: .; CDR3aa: CASSATTPLYTGELFF; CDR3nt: TGTGCCAGCAGCGCGACCACTCCCTTATACACCGGGGAGCTGTTTTTT
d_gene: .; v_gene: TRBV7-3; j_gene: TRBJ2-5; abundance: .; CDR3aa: CASSLAGGAPQETQYF; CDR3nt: TGTGCCAGCAGCTTAGCCGGGGGCGCCCCCCAAGAGACCCAGTACTTC
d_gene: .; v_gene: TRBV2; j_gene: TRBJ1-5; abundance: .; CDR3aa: CASKGDRPVINQPQHF; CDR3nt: TGTGCCAGCAAAGGAGACAGGCCGGTTATTAATCAGCCCCAGCATTTT